The rows below give T cell receptor beta chains drawn from one sample of a study of blood T cell repertoires in COVID-19. TCRdb's table, derived via immunoSEQ multiplex PCR, lists solely in-frame clones and lacks some. Of tens of thousands of clones listed, about 90% are singletons. Source material: peripheral blood. The receptors here all came from a man aged 55 to 70 with acute or convalescent COVID-19. Each CDR3 is given with its conserved first and last residue. The D gene is left open where the match is weak. Clone size is shown for a subset of rows, as once, few, many or a class of expanded clone.

J: TRBJ2-2
D: .
V: TRBV18
size: .
CDR3: CASSLQETNTGELFF
DNA: TGTGCCAGCTCATTACAGGAGACGAACACCGGGGAGCTGTTTTTT

J: TRBJ1-2
D: .
V: TRBV29-1
size: .
CDR3: CSVWGDGYTF
DNA: TGCAGCGTTTGGGGGGATGGCTACACCTTC

J: TRBJ1-2
D: TRBD1
V: TRBV28
size: .
CDR3: CASSVMRGLGYTF
DNA: TGTGCCAGCAGTGTCATGAGGGGGCTGGGCTACACCTTC

J: TRBJ1-4
D: .
V: TRBV19
size: .
CDR3: CASSNQRTNEKLFF
DNA: TGTGCCAGTAGCAACCAGAGGACTAATGAAAAACTGTTTTTT

J: TRBJ2-3
D: TRBD1
V: TRBV6-5
size: .
CDR3: CASGLPGQGTDTQYF
DNA: TGTGCCAGCGGCTTGCCGGGACAGGGCACAGATACGCAGTATTTT

J: TRBJ1-6
D: TRBD1
V: TRBV7-2
size: .
CDR3: CASSFGAGGAEYSPLHF
DNA: TGTGCCAGCAGCTTCGGGGCAGGGGGCGCGGAATACTCACCCCTCCACTTT

J: TRBJ2-1
D: TRBD2
V: TRBV27
size: .
CDR3: CASSLVAGTYNEQFF
DNA: TGTGCCAGCAGTTTAGTAGCGGGAACCTACAATGAGCAGTTCTTC

J: TRBJ1-1
D: TRBD1
V: TRBV7-9
size: .
CDR3: CASSPRTGSTEAFF
DNA: TGTGCCAGCAGCCCACGGACAGGGAGCACTGAAGCTTTCTTT

J: TRBJ2-2
D: .
V: TRBV3-1/TRBV3-2
size: .
CDR3: CASSQGAGANTGELFF
DNA: TGTGCCAGCAGCCAAGGGGCAGGCGCGAACACCGGGGAGCTGTTTTTT

J: TRBJ2-7
D: TRBD2
V: TRBV2
size: .
CDR3: CASSEWVAGGPDEQYF
DNA: TGTGCCAGCAGTGAATGGGTAGCGGGAGGGCCTGACGAGCAGTACTTC

J: TRBJ1-2
D: .
V: TRBV25-1
size: .
CDR3: CASSSPGRSLYGYTF
DNA: TGTGCCAGCAGTTCCCCAGGGAGGTCCCTATATGGCTACACCTTC

J: TRBJ1-5
D: TRBD1
V: TRBV18
size: .
CDR3: CASSPDRDQPQHF
DNA: TGTGCCAGCTCACCGGACAGGGATCAGCCCCAGCATTTT

J: TRBJ2-1
D: .
V: TRBV29-1
size: .
CDR3: CSSGLVSNEQFF
DNA: TGCAGCTCCGGACTCGTCTCCAATGAGCAGTTCTTC

J: TRBJ1-2
D: .
V: TRBV7-2
size: .
CDR3: CASSLALRAYGYTF
DNA: TGTGCCAGCAGCTTAGCCCTTAGAGCCTATGGCTACACCTTC

J: TRBJ1-4
D: TRBD1
V: TRBV7-2
size: once
CDR3: CASSLRTGGASSEKLFF
DNA: TGTGCCAGCAGCCTTAGGACAGGGGGCGCTTCGAGTGAAAAACTGTTTTTT

J: TRBJ1-1
D: .
V: TRBV12-3/TRBV12-4
size: .
CDR3: CASSSTGNTEAFF
DNA: TGTGCCAGCAGTTCAACAGGGAACACTGAAGCTTTCTTT

J: TRBJ1-1
D: .
V: TRBV30
size: .
CDR3: CAWSVIPEAFF
DNA: TGTGCCTGGAGTGTAATTCCAGAAGCTTTCTTT